Listed below are T cell receptor beta chains from one sample, sequenced in a study of OX40 agonist ivuxolimab in advanced cancers. Libraries were prepared by immunoSEQ multiplex PCR; TCRdb keeps only in-frame clonotypes and omits some of them. The table shows approximately 76,000 clones, with 90% to 95% occurring only once. Sequencing was performed on CD4+ or CD8+ T cells sorted from blood, taken in a trial of the OX40 agonist ivuxolimab. Every receptor here comes from an adult with an advanced solid tumor such as melanoma, head and neck, liver or kidney cancer. The CDR3 runs from the conserved cysteine through the conserved F or W. A D gene is named only where the DNA matches it firmly. Only some rows state a clone size, as once, few, many or a class for expanded clones.

J | D | V | size | DNA | CDR3
TRBJ2-7 | TRBD2 | TRBV13 | - | TGTGCCAGCAGCCTAGGAGGGGGGTGGAGCGGGAGTACCGAGCAGTACTTC | CASSLGGGWSGSTEQYF
TRBJ2-1 | - | TRBV5-1 | - | TGCGCCAGCAGCCTGCCGACTAGACTCAACAATGAGCAGTTCTTC | CASSLPTRLNNEQFF
TRBJ2-2 | TRBD1 | TRBV4-3 | - | TGCGCCAGCAGCCCCCACAGGGGTGTAAGGACCGGGGAGCTGTTTTTT | CASSPHRGVRTGELFF
TRBJ2-1 | TRBD2 | TRBV7-9 | - | TGTGCCAGCAGCGTGATAGGTCTAGCGGGAGGGCTATGGAGCGGTGAGCAGTTCTTC | CASSVIGLAGGLWSGEQFF
TRBJ2-3 | TRBD2 | TRBV4-1 | - | TGCGCCAGCAGCCAAGACGAGCGGAGCGGGAGTCAAGATACGCAGTATTTT | CASSQDERSGSQDTQYF
TRBJ2-7 | - | TRBV4-1 | - | TGCGCCAGCAGCCAAGAGGCATCCTATGACCTACCCGAGCAGTACTTC | CASSQEASYDLPEQYF
TRBJ2-2 | - | TRBV19 | - | TGTGCCAGTAGTATCCTCTCGGCCTCCATGACCGGGGAGCTGTTTTTT | CASSILSASMTGELFF
TRBJ1-5 | - | TRBV6-5 | - | TGTGCCAGTAGGCTCTGGGAAGAGCAGCCCCAGCATTTT | CASRLWEEQPQHF
TRBJ1-1 | TRBD1 | TRBV5-4 | - | TGTGCCAGCAGCGCGGGACAGGGGCCAGCTTTCTTT | CASSAGQGPAFF
TRBJ1-1 | - | TRBV27 | - | TGTGCCAACATTGGCTGCCTTGCAGCTTTCTTT | CANIGCLAAFF
TRBJ2-5 | - | TRBV13 | - | TGTGCCAGCAGCTTAGGAGCGGCGGGGTACCAAGAGACCCAGTACTTC | CASSLGAAGYQETQYF
TRBJ2-7 | - | TRBV9 | - | TGTGCCAGCAGCTTAGGGGACCTTCCCCACGAGCAGTACTTC | CASSLGDLPHEQYF
TRBJ1-1 | TRBD1 | TRBV2 | - | TGTGCCAGCAGTGAAACAGGGGTAAGCACTGAAGCTTTCTTT | CASSETGVSTEAFF
TRBJ2-7 | - | TRBV9 | - | TGTGCCAGCAGCGTAGGTGCGGGACTCTCCTACGAGCAGTACTTC | CASSVGAGLSYEQYF
TRBJ1-2 | - | TRBV27 | - | TGTGCCAGCAGTTTAGCCGGGGGTTTCGGGGTCGGCTACACCTTC | CASSLAGGFGVGYTF
TRBJ2-5 | - | TRBV9 | - | TGTGCCAGCAGCGTAGTTTTTGTCATAGGCAGGGACGCCCGCCAAGAGACCCAGTACTTC | CASSVVFVIGRDARQETQYF
TRBJ1-6 | - | TRBV9 | once | TGTGCCAGCAGCGTAGGGAATTCACCCCTCCACTTT | CASSVGNSPLHF
TRBJ2-2 | - | TRBV7-9 | - | TGTGCCAGCAGCCTCCCGGTAGGGGAGCTGTTTTTT | CASSLPVGELFF
TRBJ1-2 | - | TRBV6-5 | - | TGTGCCAGCAGTTCGGGGAGACTCGCTAACTATGGCTACACCTTC | CASSSGRLANYGYTF
TRBJ2-7 | TRBD2 | TRBV9 | - | TGTGCCAGCAGCGTAGGGGGAGGGACCTACGAGCAGTACTTC | CASSVGGGTYEQYF
TRBJ2-3 | - | TRBV7-9 | - | TGTGCCAGCAGCTTAGAAGGCCCGGGCACAGATACGCAGTATTTT | CASSLEGPGTDTQYF
TRBJ2-7 | - | TRBV6-1 | - | TGTGCCAGCAGTGGGGAAGGGGGTAACTTCTACGAGCAGTACTTC | CASSGEGGNFYEQYF
TRBJ2-7 | - | TRBV27 | - | TGTGCCAGCAGTCCCCAGCCCCTTGGGGCCTACGAGCAGTACTTC | CASSPQPLGAYEQYF
TRBJ2-3 | TRBD2 | TRBV4-2 | - | TGTGCCAGCAGCCAAGATGGGTCTAGCGGGAGGGCGGATACGCAGTATTTT | CASSQDGSSGRADTQYF
TRBJ2-7 | - | TRBV7-2 | - | TGTGCCAGCAGCCCCTCCTACGAGCAGTACTTC | CASSPSYEQYF
TRBJ2-2 | - | TRBV5-6 | - | TGTGCCAGCAGCTTGGGCGGGATAGACACCGGGGAGCTGTTTTTT | CASSLGGIDTGELFF
TRBJ1-2 | - | TRBV28 | - | TGTGCCAGCAGTTTACTTGTGTGGGCAGGGCGCGGCTACACCTTC | CASSLLVWAGRGYTF
TRBJ2-7 | - | TRBV4-1 | - | TGCGCCAGCAGCCAAAGCGGCTACGAGCAGTACTTC | CASSQSGYEQYF
TRBJ1-3 | - | TRBV5-5 | once | TGTGCCAGCAGCTTCCTCTCTGGAAACACCATATATTTT | CASSFLSGNTIYF
TRBJ1-1 | TRBD1 | TRBV19 | - | TGTGCCAGTAGTCCTACAGGGGGAACTGAAGCTTTCTTT | CASSPTGGTEAFF
TRBJ2-7 | TRBD1 | TRBV18 | once | TGTGCCAGCTCACCCGAGGACAGGGCGGGCTACGAGCAGTACTTC | CASSPEDRAGYEQYF
TRBJ2-1 | - | TRBV4-1 | - | TGCGCCAGCAGCCAAGATGGGTCCCTTACTAGTAACAATGAGCAGTTCTTC | CASSQDGSLTSNNEQFF
TRBJ2-3 | - | TRBV7-6 | - | TGTGCCAGCAGCTTGAATAGTTTTAGGGGTGGGCGGTACACTAGCACAGATACGCAGTATTTT | CASSLNSFRGGRYTSTDTQYF
TRBJ1-2 | - | TRBV15 | - | TGTGCCACCAGCAGAGATTTCGGGGGAGGGGGCTACACCTTC | CATSRDFGGGGYTF
TRBJ2-4 | TRBD1 | TRBV4-3 | - | TGCGCCAGCAGCCAAGCCGGGACAGAAAACATTCAGTACTTC | CASSQAGTENIQYF
TRBJ2-1 | - | TRBV6-5 | - | TGTGCCAGCAGCCCCCTAAGCAGGGGGGAGAATGAGCAGTTCTTC | CASSPLSRGENEQFF
TRBJ2-1 | - | TRBV27 | - | TGTGCCAGCAGTAGCATAAATGAGCAGTTCTTC | CASSSINEQFF